The T cell receptor (beta chain) described here comes from a study of T cell repertoires in cytomegalovirus infection. This clonotype was counted ten times or more. The junction had 9 bases not matched to a gene; V was cut back by 5 bases and J by 5 bases. Germline CDR1 is SGHTA and CDR2 is FQGNSA. The CDR3 covers 16 residues. TCRdb passed the reads through MiXCR, listing each CDR3 protein once. Of about 310,000 distinct CDR3 sequences in the sample, roughly a sixth are singletons; the top ten hold 12%. Sequenced input: PBMCs. The chain combines TRBV7-2 with TRBJ1-6, with 7 bases matching TRBD1. The source is a human donor in good health (CMV status not recorded). Some clones in this sample may be carry-over from other donors' samples. In nucleotides, the CDR3 is TGTGCCAGCAGCCCAAGGGCCGGGACAGATAATTCACCCCTCCACTTT. Translation: CASSPRAGTDNSPLHF.